What follows are 29 T cell receptor beta chains derived from one specimen sequenced in a study of PD-L1 blockade in urothelial cancer. Using immunoSEQ multiplex PCR, the repertoire was profiled, and TCRdb retains in-frame clones only, with some absent. The table has tens of thousands of clones, approximately 86% seen once. The sequencing used PBMCs, collected around atezolizumab (anti-PD-L1) treatment. These receptors all stem from a middle-aged man with urothelial cancer.

V is TRBV7-3 and J is TRBJ2-5; D is possibly TRBD2 (7 bases). The CDR3 is made up of 15 amino acids. Germline V gene lookup returns CDR1 SGHTA and CDR2 FQGTGA. V was shortened by 1 base and J by 4 bases, with 13 bases between the two germline ends. DNA for the CDR3: TGTGCCAGCAGCTTAAGTGGGGGGGCCGGAGAGACCCAGTACTTC. It translates to CASSLSGGAGETQYF.

J is TRBJ1-5 and V is TRBV4-3; D unclear. Germline CDR1 LGHNA, CDR2 YSLEER. V lost 1 base and J lost 0, with 7 bases in between. CDR3 length: 15 amino acids. The CDR3 DNA sequence: TGCGCCAGCAGCCAAGGAGGGCATAGCAATCAGCCCCAGCATTTT. Protein product: CASSQGGHSNQPQHF.

The V gene is TRBV29-1, the J gene TRBJ2-1; 12 nucleotides match TRBD2. Germline V gene data show CDR1 as SQVTM and CDR2 as ANQGSEA. CDR3 size: 16 residues. V shed 6 bases, J shed 4 bases, and the junction held 10 bases outside the gene matches. This chain's CDR3 is CSVDSGTSGPYNEQFF. DNA for the CDR3: TGCAGCGTCGACTCCGGGACTAGCGGGCCTTACAATGAGCAGTTCTTC.

The chain links TRBV5-1 to TRBJ2-1, with a weak D call TRBD2 (6 bases). Germline lookup yields CDR1 SGHRS and CDR2 YFSETQ. Trimming took 4 bases from V and 0 from J, leaving 11 bases between them. The length of the CDR3 is 15 residues. CDR3: CASSPGLSSYNEQFF. DNA for the CDR3: TGCGCCAGCAGCCCGGGACTTAGCTCCTACAATGAGCAGTTCTTC. Filled out from reference TRBV5-1 and TRBJ2-1, the complete variable domain reads KAGVTQTPRYLIKTRGQQVTLSCSPISGHRSVSWYQQTPGQGLQFLFEYFSETQRNKGNFPGRFSGRQFSNSRSEMNVSTLELGDSALYLCASSPGLSSYNEQFFGPGTRLTVL.

CDR3 protein: CASSSGSDVGTQYF. For the CDR3, the DNA is TGTGCCAGCAGCTCAGGATCGGATGTGGGGACCCAGTACTTC. The chain recombines TRBV7-9 with TRBJ2-5; D unclear. Germline V CDR1 and CDR2: SEHNR, FQNEAQ (reference sequence). The CDR3 consists of 14 residues. Trimming cost V 4 bases and J 7 bases, with 16 bases left between them.

Turning to this clone: The germline gene is not matched at one end of the junction; a read error may be the cause. As DNA, the CDR3 is TGTGCCAGCAGCCAAGAGGGACGGGGGTATAGTTCACCCCTCCACTTT. Translated: CASSQEGRGYSSPLHF. The chain joins TRBV14 to TRBJ1-6; D might be TRBD1 (5 bases). The CDR3 loop spans 16 amino acids. Germline V CDR1 and CDR2: SGHDN, FVKESK.

The chain couples TRBV5-4 to TRBJ2-5, with D possibly matching TRBD1 (5 bases). CDR1 is SGHNT and CDR2 is YYREEE in the germline V gene (reference sequence). V lost 2 bases, J lost 1 base, and 12 bases lay in between. The CDR3 contains 15 residues. Here the CDR3 DNA reads TGTGCCAGCAGCTTTGCCAGGGCCTCCCAAGAGACCCAGTACTTC. It translates to CASSFARASQETQYF.

The CDR3 region is CASSFQVALSYEQYF. DNA for the CDR3: TGTGCCAGCAGTTTCCAGGTGGCACTCTCCTACGAGCAGTACTTC. The V call is TRBV28, the J call TRBJ2-7; the D is unclear. Germline V lookup: CDR1 MDHEN, CDR2 SYDVKM. V shed 3 bases and J shed 0 bases, with 12 bases lying between them. The CDR3 spans 15 residues.

The chain is built from TRBV7-8 and TRBJ2-1, with a weak D call TRBD1 (5 bases). The V end lost 2 bases, the J end lost 3 bases, and 11 bases lay between the germline ends. Germline V gives CDR1 SGHVS, CDR2 FQNEAQ. The CDR3 is 15 residues long. CDR3 sequence (DNA): TGTGCCAGCAGCTTAAGGCAGGGAAACTACAATGAGCAGTTCTTC. As protein: CASSLRQGNYNEQFF.

This chain links TRBV27 with TRBJ1-1, with D perhaps matching TRBD1 (6 bases). CDR3 length: 14 amino acids. The germline CDR1 and CDR2 sequences are MNHEY and SMNVEV (reference sequence). V lost 3 bases and J 6 bases, leaving 14 bases between the germline ends. The chain's CDR3 is CASSFPGKGAEAFF. DNA of the CDR3: TGTGCCAGCAGTTTCCCAGGGAAGGGGGCTGAAGCTTTCTTT.

V gene TRBV10-3 combines with J gene TRBJ1-1; 10 bases fit TRBD1. Germline V gene lookup returns CDR1 ENHRY and CDR2 SYGVKD. The CDR3 covers 16 residues. V lost 6 bases, J lost 0 bases, and 7 bases stayed unmatched. The CDR3 DNA reads TGTGCCATCAGATCCGGGACAGGGGCCTTGAACACTGAAGCTTTCTTT. It translates to CAIRSGTGALNTEAFF.

The V call is TRBV6-1, the J call TRBJ2-2; 14 nucleotides match TRBD2. J was trimmed by 4 bases and V by 4 bases; bases with no gene match: 8. Germline values: CDR1 MNHNS, CDR2 SASEGT. The CDR3 spans 18 residues. The CDR3 loop is CASSGLAGGPHGTGELFF. The CDR3 nucleotides are TGTGCCAGCAGTGGACTAGCGGGAGGGCCGCATGGCACCGGGGAGCTGTTTTTT.

The CDR3 bases are TGTGCCAGCAGCTTGGTCGGATGGGACATAAAAAACATTCAGTACTTC. It yields the protein CASSLVGWDIKNIQYF. The chain is built from TRBV7-8 and TRBJ2-4, with a possible D match to TRBD1 (6 bases). The CDR3 spans 16 residues. In germline, CDR1 is SGHVS, CDR2 FQNEAQ. The V end lost 3 bases, the J end lost 4 bases, and 16 bases lay between the germline ends. The whole variable domain, remainder taken from reference TRBV7-8 and TRBJ2-4, is GAGVSQSPRYKVAKRGQDVALRCDPISGHVSLFWYQQALGQGPEFLTYFQNEAQLDKSGLPSDRFFAERPEGSVSTLKIQRTQQEDSAVYLCASSLVGWDIKNIQYFGAGTRLSVL.

This sequence joins TRBV27 and TRBJ2-1; maybe TRBD2 (7 bases). Germline V gene sequence: CDR1 MNHEY, CDR2 SMNVEV (reference sequence). V was pared by 5 bases and J by 5 bases, with 19 bases between. The CDR3 length is 16 residues. CDR3 coding DNA: TGTGCCAGCAGTCCTCGGGGAGGGGGGGCCCACAATGAGCAGTTCTTC. Its translation: CASSPRGGGAHNEQFF.

The rearrangement joins TRBV9 to TRBJ1-1; 11 bases are shared with TRBD1. Trimming removed 0 bases from V and 6 bases from J; junction bases left unmatched: 4. Germline V gene sequence: CDR1 SGDLS, CDR2 YYNGEE. The CDR3 runs 15 residues. In nucleotides, the CDR3 is TGTGCCAGCAGCGTAGGAGGACAGGGGGCCCCTGAAGCTTTCTTT. Translation: CASSVGGQGAPEAFF.

The chain carries TRBV6-5 and TRBJ1-2; D is perhaps TRBD1 (5 bases). The CDR3 is 12 residues long. V was trimmed by 3 bases and J by 8 bases, leaving 10 bases between them. The germline V gene encodes CDR1 MNHEY and CDR2 SVGAGI. The CDR3 DNA sequence: TGTGCCAGCAGTTATAAGGGGTTCGGCTACACCTTC. Translation gives CASSYKGFGYTF.

This chain connects TRBV5-6 to TRBJ1-5, with D possibly matching TRBD1 (5 bases). CDR1 and CDR2 (germline): SGHDT, YYEEEE. V was cut by 0 bases and J by 3 bases, with 10 bases left in between. CDR3 length: 15 residues. CDR3 in DNA: TGTGCCAGCAGCTTGGGAGGGACTATCAATCAGCCCCAGCATTTT. Translated: CASSLGGTINQPQHF.

This chain connects TRBV5-4 to TRBJ2-7, with a possible D match to TRBD1 (5 bases). The CDR3 covers 14 residues. Germline V gene lookup returns CDR1 SGHNT and CDR2 YYREEE (reference sequence). V lost 2 bases, J lost 6 bases, and 15 bases lay in between. For the CDR3, the DNA is TGTGCCAGCAGCTTTTCGGGCAGGGTGGGCGAGCAGTACTTC. Protein: CASSFSGRVGEQYF.

This sequence joins TRBV18 and TRBJ1-1; possible D gene TRBD1, 5 bases. CDR3 size: 13 residues. Germline CDR1 is KGHSH and CDR2 is LQKENI. V was shortened by 6 bases and J by 3 bases, with 11 bases between the two germline ends. The CDR3 reads CASSPQQDTEAFF. As DNA, the CDR3 is TGTGCCAGCTCGCCTCAACAGGACACTGAAGCTTTCTTT. Looking up the rest from reference TRBV18 and TRBJ1-1 gives the full variable domain: NAGVMQNPRHLVRRRGQEARLRCSPMKGHSHVYWYRQLPEEGLKFMVYLQKENIIDESGMPKERFSAEFPKEGPSILRIQQVVRGDSAAYFCASSPQQDTEAFFGQGTRLTVV.

The chain carries TRBV5-1 and TRBJ2-2; D uncertain. The germline V gene encodes CDR1 SGHRS and CDR2 YFSETQ. The V and J ends lost 2 bases and 5 bases respectively, with 13 bases between them. The CDR3 length is 15 residues. CDR3 nucleotides: TGCGCCAGCAGCTTAACAGACCCAGATACCGGGGAGCTGTTTTTT. Protein sequence: CASSLTDPDTGELFF.

With regard to this clone: An end of the junction differs from the germline gene, which may be a read error. CDR3 DNA: TGTGCCAGTAGTATAGCCAGGGACTATGACTACACCTTC. This sequence encodes CASSIARDYDYTF. The chain uses TRBV19 and TRBJ1-2; D possibly corresponds to TRBD1 (5 bases). The germline V gene encodes CDR1 LNHDA and CDR2 SQIVND (reference sequence). The CDR3 is 13 residues long. Based on the CDR3 plus reference TRBV19 and TRBJ1-2, the full variable domain is DGGITQSPKYLFRKEGQNVTLSCEQNLNHDAMYWYRQDPGQGLRLIYYSQIVNDFQKGDIAEGYSVSREKKESFPLTVTSAQKNPTAFYLCASSIARDYDYTFGSGTRLTVV.

This clone occurred a few times. This sample includes further DNA sequences coding for the same CDR3. This rearrangement joins TRBV27 to TRBJ2-2; D gene unclear. Germline assignment: CDR1 MNHEY and CDR2 SMNVEV (reference sequence). The CDR3 spans 13 residues. The V and J ends lost 2 bases and 3 bases respectively, with 4 bases between them. The CDR3 reads CASSLPYTGELFF. CDR3 nucleotide sequence: TGTGCCAGCAGTTTACCGTACACCGGGGAGCTGTTTTTT.

V usage is TRBV2 and J usage is TRBJ1-2; 7 positions agree with TRBD1. The J segment lost 7 bases and the V segment lost 1 base, leaving 9 bases of the junction unmatched. Germline V gene lookup returns CDR1 SNHLY and CDR2 FYNNEI. This CDR3 has 15 amino acids. This chain's CDR3 is CASSEVSRGLGGYTF. In nucleotides, the CDR3 is TGTGCCAGCAGTGAAGTTTCTAGGGGGCTGGGTGGCTACACCTTC. Complete variable domain (other parts from reference TRBV2 and TRBJ1-2): EPEVTQTPSHQVTQMGQEVILRCVPISNHLYFYWYRQILGQKVEFLVSFYNNEISEKSEIFDDQFSVERPDGSNFTLKIRSTKLEDSAMYFCASSEVSRGLGGYTFGSGTRLTVV.

This clone was counted once. V is TRBV7-9 and J is TRBJ1-2, with 7 nucleotides matching TRBD1. CDR1 and CDR2 from the germline V gene are SEHNR and FQNEAQ (reference sequence). The CDR3 loop spans 16 amino acids. Trimming took 7 bases from V and 6 from J; bases not matched to a gene: 17. CDR3 coding DNA: TGTGCCAGCAACCACGTTCGGGACAGTGCCGGCCATGGCTACACCTTC. Translation: CASNHVRDSAGHGYTF.

V is TRBV28 and J is TRBJ2-1, with D perhaps TRBD2 (6 bases). Trimming took off 6 bases at V and 3 bases at J, with 12 bases between the two ends. This CDR3 region has 14 residues. Germline CDR1 is MDHEN and CDR2 is SYDVKM. DNA for the CDR3: TGTGCCAGCAGACCCGGGACTGTCTACAATGAGCAGTTCTTC. It specifies CASRPGTVYNEQFF.

The chain links TRBV4-3 to TRBJ1-2, with D uncertain. This CDR3 contains 15 residues. V was shortened by 0 bases and J by 4 bases, with 12 bases between the two germline ends. Germline lookup yields CDR1 LGHNA and CDR2 YSLEER. In nucleotides, the CDR3 is TGCGCCAGCAGCCAAGATACGGAGGCTTTCTATGGCTACACCTTC. This gives the protein CASSQDTEAFYGYTF.

The V call is TRBV7-3, the J call TRBJ1-6; 9 nucleotides align to TRBD1. Trimming at V came to 5 bases and at J to 9 bases, leaving 8 bases not matched to a gene. The germline CDR1 and CDR2 sequences are SGHTA and FQGTGA. The CDR3 spans 15 residues. This CDR3 is CASSLGGTGTSPLHF. In nucleotides, the CDR3 is TGTGCCAGCAGCCTGGGAGGGACAGGGACTTCACCCCTCCACTTT.

This sequence joins TRBV29-1 and TRBJ1-2, with TRBD1 matching 11 bases. The germline CDR1 and CDR2 sequences are SQVTM and ANQGSEA. The CDR3 loop spans 15 amino acids. The trim removed 1 base at V and 8 bases at J, leaving 9 bases unmatched. CDR3 protein: CSVEGVKDRGLGYTF. The CDR3 region has the DNA TGCAGCGTTGAAGGCGTCAAGGACAGGGGGCTAGGCTACACCTTC.

The V gene is TRBV7-2, the J gene TRBJ2-7; a possible D gene is TRBD1 (7 bases). Between the trimmed V and J ends, which lost 1 base and 2 bases, there was a span of 9 bases. This CDR3 is built from 14 residues. Germline CDR1 SGHTA, CDR2 FQGNSA. The CDR3, as DNA: TGTGCCAGCAGCTTAGGCGGGACAGCCTACGAGCAGTACTTC. It translates to CASSLGGTAYEQYF. Complete variable domain (other parts from reference TRBV7-2 and TRBJ2-7): GAGVSQSPSNKVTEKGKDVELRCDPISGHTALYWYRQSLGQGLEFLIYFQGNSAPDKSGLPSDRFSAERTGGSVSTLTIQRTQQEDSAVYLCASSLGGTAYEQYFGPGTRLTVT.